This note documents a single T cell receptor (beta chain) sequence. In TCRdb, the PCR reads were re-called with MiXCR into one record per CDR3 protein. The sample lists about 84,000 distinct CDR3 sequences, about 54% seen once, with over 11% in the top ten. The sample comes from a study of CDR3 diversity in severe acne. This CDR3 has 15 residues. CDR1 is KGHSH and CDR2 is LQKENI in the germline V gene. With 3 bases removed from V and 3 bases from J, the gap between germline ends came to 12 bases. The genes are TRBV18 and TRBJ1-5; D call uncertain. The specimen was blood. The receptor comes from a male donor in good health, without acne. The DNA for the CDR3 is TGTGCCAGCTCACCCACGCCGGACCCCAATCAGCCCCAGCATTTT. Translating gives CASSPTPDPNQPQHF.